This T cell receptor beta chain appears in the sequencing data of a study of Ad26.COV2.S vaccination and SARS-CoV-2 variants (dated by TCRdb to the early 2020s). Some background on the complete study: Donors in the vaccine arm were drawn from COV1001, a multicentre, randomized, double-blind, placebo-controlled phase I-IIa trial testing Ad26.COV2.S in healthy adults. Throughout the experiments and outcome assessment, investigators stayed blinded to trial group allocation. A total of approximately 30 samples were included in the TCR-sequenced set, comprising 19 Ad26.COV2.S vaccine recipients, 5 placebo recipients and 8 SARS-CoV-2 convalescent individuals. Participants in the trial were split at random into five groups of five each, receiving low-dose or high-dose Ad26.COV2.S once or twice, or else placebo on both occasions. Ad26.COV2.S was given intramuscularly at 5x10^10 or 1x10^11 viral particles, as a single shot or as two shots 56 days apart. The specificity and breadth of SARS-CoV-2-reactive T cell receptors after Ad26.COV2.S vaccination were assessed by TCRbeta repertoire sequencing. Overall study results and their limits: Non-spike TCR breadth was comparable between vaccine and placebo recipients, consistent with the vaccine containing only spike. Substantial breadth of spike-specific CD8+ and CD4+ T cell responses was reported after vaccination. The authors noted that total T cell responses may have been underestimated by the TCR breadth and depth analyses. The study was not powered to compare responses between vaccine doses or regimens. Ad26.COV2.S recipients had higher spike-specific TCR breadth than placebo recipients (P = 0.0014).

Inclusive of the bounding cysteine and phenylalanine, the CDR3 is 15 residues long. The CDR3 DNA has 45 bases and is translated from base 1. Relative to germline, V is missing 8 bases and J is missing 4 bases, with 11 bases of the junction outside any gene match. CDR1 and CDR2 were assigned from the germline V gene as MNHEY and SVGAGI. The sample's treatment or condition label, in plain terms: around 19 received Ad26.COV2.S at low or high dose, single or two shots; a few received placebo; per-sample allocation not given. For vaccine and placebo recipients, the sequenced repertoires came from samples collected on day 63 after the first injection. Cohort 1b enrolled roughly 25 adults aged 18-55 years at a single site in Boston, USA, between 29 July and 7 August 2020. Ad26.COV2.S was a replication-incompetent adenovirus type 26 vector expressing a prefusion-stabilized SARS-CoV-2 spike protein from the original Wuhan strain.

Concerning this clone: Which antigen it targets is not known. Base qualities are not provided; no much larger clone lies one nucleotide away.

The immunoSEQ Assay was used to sequence TCRbeta CDR3 regions. After extraction, genomic DNA underwent amplification by bias-controlled multiplex PCR, followed by high-throughput sequencing. The original pipeline was this. To quantify the absolute abundance of every unique TCRbeta CDR3 region, sequences were collapsed and filtered. Usable DNA was measured by amplifying reference genes present in all nucleated cells, and TCRbeta template counts were normalized to that usable DNA to estimate T cell fraction. Repertoire TCRs were annotated as SARS-CoV-2-specific by exact matching of V gene, CDR3 amino acid sequence and J gene to a known reactive TCR set. MIRA supplied the reference SARS-CoV-2 TCR set, which was filtered for enrichment in COVID-19-positive ImmuneCODE repertoires so that public or cross-reactive TCRs were removed. Using the MIRA antigens, annotated TCRs were further analysed by specific ORF or by position within an ORF. Breadth was defined as annotated unique rearrangements over total unique productive rearrangements; depth was the summed frequency of those rearrangements. TCR breadth was compared between groups using two-sided Wilcoxon rank-sum tests. As stored in TCRdb, this immuneACCESS dataset retains in-frame rearrangements with V and J assigned. A fraction of the clones does not appear; measured against another copy, unresolved V genes explain less than half of the discrepancy, and the remainder lacks a known reason. The V and J calls and clone size were taken over from that table, and D and trimming were inferred from the DNA. The table for this sample lists approximately 410,000 clones; around 87% of them were counted only once. The top ten hold 3.6% of the sample.

This clonotype was sampled from a person aged 18-60 years who received the Ad26.COV2.S COVID-19 vaccine or a placebo. The chain was built from TRBV6-5 and TRBJ2-5, and TRBD2 matches 9 of the central bases. The sequenced sample was peripheral blood, obtained in a trial of Ad26.COV2.S vaccine versus placebo. The DNA sequence is TGTGCCAGCCGCTTAGAGCGGGGGGCGGGAGAGACCCAGTACTTC. Translated, this is CASRLERGAGETQYF.